This TCR beta chain originates from a study of cytomegalovirus exposure and HLA in healthy donors. CDR3 length equals 14 residues. V was pared by 6 bases and J by 3 bases, with 7 bases of the junction left unmatched. Per germline, CDR1 MNHEY and CDR2 SVGAGI. Both 60 Vbeta primers and 13 Jbeta primers went into the PCR. The table came from immunoSEQ multiplex PCR; TCRdb's copy has only in-frame clones and leaves some out. The sample lists about 170,000 clones, under 85% occurring once. The specimen sequenced was PBMCs. The gene calls are TRBV6-5 and TRBJ2-7; 8 bases are shared with TRBD1. This receptor was identified in a woman between 18 and 29 years old in good health and CMV-seropositive. The CDR3 protein is CASRFDRGIYEQYF. Here the CDR3 DNA reads TGTGCCAGCAGGTTTGACAGGGGCATCTACGAGCAGTACTTC.